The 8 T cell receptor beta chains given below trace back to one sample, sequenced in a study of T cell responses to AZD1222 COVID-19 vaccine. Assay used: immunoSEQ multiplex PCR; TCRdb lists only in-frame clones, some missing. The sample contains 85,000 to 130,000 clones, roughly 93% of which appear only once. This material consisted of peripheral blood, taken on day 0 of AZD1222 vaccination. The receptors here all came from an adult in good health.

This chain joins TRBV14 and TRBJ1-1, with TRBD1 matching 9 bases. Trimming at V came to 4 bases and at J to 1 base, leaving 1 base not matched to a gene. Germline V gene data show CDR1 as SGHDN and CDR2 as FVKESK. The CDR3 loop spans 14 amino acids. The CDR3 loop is CASSLTGGNTEAFF. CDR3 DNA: TGTGCCAGCAGCCTGACAGGGGGGAACACTGAAGCTTTCTTT.

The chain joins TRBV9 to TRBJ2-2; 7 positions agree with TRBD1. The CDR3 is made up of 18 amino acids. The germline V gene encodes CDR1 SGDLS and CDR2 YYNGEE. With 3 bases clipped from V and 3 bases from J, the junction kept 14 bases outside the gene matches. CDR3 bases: TGTGCCAGCAGCGCCCCCATATACGACAGGGTTGACACCGGGGAGCTGTTTTTT. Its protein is CASSAPIYDRVDTGELFF.

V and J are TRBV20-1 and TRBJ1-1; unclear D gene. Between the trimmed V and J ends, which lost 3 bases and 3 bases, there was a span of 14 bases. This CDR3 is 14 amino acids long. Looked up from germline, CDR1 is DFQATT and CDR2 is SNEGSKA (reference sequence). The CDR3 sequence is CSASIVGYDTEAFF. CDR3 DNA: TGCAGTGCTAGTATTGTGGGCTATGACACTGAAGCTTTCTTT.

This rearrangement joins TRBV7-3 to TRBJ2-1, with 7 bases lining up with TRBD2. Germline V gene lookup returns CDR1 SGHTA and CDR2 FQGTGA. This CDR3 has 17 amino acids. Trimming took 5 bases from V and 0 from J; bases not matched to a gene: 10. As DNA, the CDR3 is TGTGCCAGCAGCCCCCACCTGCGGGAGAGCTCCTACAATGAGCAGTTCTTC. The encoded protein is CASSPHLRESSYNEQFF.

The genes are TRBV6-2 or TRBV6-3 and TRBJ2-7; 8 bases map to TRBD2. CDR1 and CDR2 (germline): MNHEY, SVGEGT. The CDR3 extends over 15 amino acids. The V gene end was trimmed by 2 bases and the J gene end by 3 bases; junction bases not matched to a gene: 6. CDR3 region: CASSYVASGFYEQYF. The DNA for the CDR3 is TGTGCCAGCAGTTACGTAGCTAGCGGGTTCTACGAGCAGTACTTC.

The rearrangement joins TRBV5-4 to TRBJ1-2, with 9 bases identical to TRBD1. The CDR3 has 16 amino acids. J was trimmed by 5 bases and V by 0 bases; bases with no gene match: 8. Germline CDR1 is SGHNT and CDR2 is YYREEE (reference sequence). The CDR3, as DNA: TGTGCCAGCAGCTTGGAAAGGACAGGGGTCGGGTATGGCTACACCTTC. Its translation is CASSLERTGVGYGYTF.

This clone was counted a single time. The CDR3 DNA is TGTGCCACATCCTCTAGCGGGATACGCGAGCAGTACTTC. Translation: CATSSSGIREQYF. V is TRBV28 and J is TRBJ2-7, with TRBD2 identical over 9 bases. J gave up 6 bases and V 10 bases, and 10 bases lay outside the gene matches. This CDR3 has 13 amino acids. The germline gives CDR1 MDHEN, CDR2 SYDVKM.

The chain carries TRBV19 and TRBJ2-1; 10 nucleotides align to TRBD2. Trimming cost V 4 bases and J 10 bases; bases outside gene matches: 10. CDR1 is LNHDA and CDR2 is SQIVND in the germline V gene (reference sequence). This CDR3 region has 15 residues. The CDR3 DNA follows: TGTGCCAGTAGTACGCCCGGAGGAGCGGGAGGGGAGCAGTTCTTC. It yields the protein CASSTPGGAGGEQFF.